These 14 T cell receptor beta chains were sequenced from one sample in a study of PD-L1 blockade in urothelial cancer. The method was immunoSEQ multiplex PCR; TCRdb's version includes in-frame clones alone and lacks a portion of them. This table has 30,000 to 40,000 clones, approximately 92% appearing once. This specimen was PBMCs, taken around atezolizumab (anti-PD-L1) treatment. Receptors originate from a man in his sixties or seventies with urothelial cancer.

The rearrangement joins TRBV19 to TRBJ1-5, with TRBD1 identical over 7 bases. The CDR3 has 16 residues. Germline CDR1 and CDR2: LNHDA and SQIVND (reference sequence). The junction had 8 bases not matched to a gene; V was cut back by 4 bases and J by 2 bases. CDR3 sequence (DNA): TGTGCCAGTAGTACCACACAGGGGACGCGCAATCAGCCCCAGCATTTT. As protein: CASSTTQGTRNQPQHF.

V gene TRBV6-1 combines with J gene TRBJ2-7; TRBD1 matches 7 bases. Germline V lookup: CDR1 MNHNS, CDR2 SASEGT. There are 13 residues in the CDR3. The V and J ends lost 8 bases and 0 bases, in that order; junction bases with no gene match: 4. The CDR3 DNA follows: TGTGCCAGCCGGGGACAGCCCTCCTACGAGCAGTACTTC. Translated: CASRGQPSYEQYF.

The chain couples TRBV5-1 to TRBJ2-1; D possibly corresponds to TRBD2 (6 bases). The CDR3 covers 15 residues. Germline V lookup: CDR1 SGHRS, CDR2 YFSETQ. Trimming removed 2 bases at V and 8 bases at J, with 17 bases between. This CDR3 is CASSLLGTGVDEQFF. CDR3 coding DNA: TGCGCCAGCAGCTTATTGGGGACTGGGGTGGATGAGCAGTTCTTC.

The chain is built from TRBV7-9 and TRBJ2-1, with D maybe TRBD2 (6 bases). V lost 6 bases and J 2 bases, leaving 23 bases between the germline ends. The CDR3 runs 18 residues. Germline CDR1 reads SEHNR; CDR2 reads FQNEAQ (reference sequence). This chain's CDR3 is CASSSPSRGRDAYNEQFF. The CDR3 nucleotides read TGTGCCAGCAGTTCCCCGTCGCGCGGGCGGGACGCCTACAATGAGCAGTTCTTC.

V usage is TRBV2 and J usage is TRBJ2-7; a possible D gene is TRBD1 (6 bases). Germline V gene data show CDR1 as SNHLY and CDR2 as FYNNEI. This CDR3 is 14 amino acids long. V shed 8 bases and J shed 2 bases, with 16 bases lying between them. CDR3 DNA: TGTGCCAGCCTGACCTTGGGGGCAGCCTACGAGCAGTACTTC. This translates into CASLTLGAAYEQYF.

J is TRBJ2-5 and V is TRBV5-1; TRBD2 matches at 11 bases. The germline gives CDR1 SGHRS, CDR2 YFSETQ. Germline trimming cut 3 bases from V and 5 bases from J; bases unmatched to any gene: 6. This CDR3 region has 15 residues. CDR3 DNA: TGCGCCAGCAGCTCCGTTAGCGGGAGGGGTGAGACCCAGTACTTC. Its translation: CASSSVSGRGETQYF. Together with reference TRBV5-1 and TRBJ2-5, the CDR3 gives the full variable domain: KAGVTQTPRYLIKTRGQQVTLSCSPISGHRSVSWYQQTPGQGLQFLFEYFSETQRNKGNFPGRFSGRQFSNSRSEMNVSTLELGDSALYLCASSSVSGRGETQYFGPGTRLLVL.

The chain joins TRBV7-6 to TRBJ2-1; possibly TRBD2 for D (6 bases). CDR1 SGHVS and CDR2 FNYEAQ come from the germline V gene. Trimming left V 4 bases short and J 8 bases short, with 18 bases between. This CDR3 has 15 amino acids. The CDR3 DNA follows: TGTGCCAGCAGCTCCCGGGGAGGAGAAATCGATGAGCAGTTCTTC. Amino acid sequence: CASSSRGGEIDEQFF. Full variable domain (outside the CDR3, taken from reference TRBV7-6 and TRBJ2-1): GAGVSQSPRYKVTKRGQDVALRCDPISGHVSLYWYRQALGQGPEFLTYFNYEAQQDKSGLPNDRFSAERPEGSISTLTIQRTEQRDSAMYRCASSSRGGEIDEQFFGPGTRLTVL.

This chain uses TRBV2 with TRBJ2-7, with 9 positions matching TRBD1. Germline CDR1 and CDR2: SNHLY and FYNNEI. V was clipped by 2 bases and J by 6 bases; unmatched bases: 8. The CDR3 spans 15 residues. CDR3 region: CASSERDRASPEQYF. The CDR3, as DNA: TGTGCCAGCAGTGAAAGGGACAGGGCTTCCCCCGAGCAGTACTTC.

V is TRBV2 and J is TRBJ2-2; 7 positions agree with TRBD2. CDR1 is SNHLY and CDR2 is FYNNEI in the germline V gene. The length of the CDR3 is 14 residues. V was clipped by 7 bases and J by 4 bases; unmatched bases: 6. Here the CDR3 DNA reads TGTGCCAGCAAGGGACTACAATTCACCGGGGAGCTGTTTTTT. It yields the protein CASKGLQFTGELFF.

The rearrangement joins TRBV19 to TRBJ2-7; 8 bases fit TRBD1. V trimming: 5 bases; J trimming: 3 bases; junction bases outside the gene matches: 6. This CDR3 has 14 residues. CDR1 and CDR2 from the germline V gene are LNHDA and SQIVND (reference sequence). The CDR3 is CASSPGTGLYEQYF. Here the CDR3 DNA reads TGTGCCAGTAGTCCCGGGACAGGCCTCTACGAGCAGTACTTC.

This clone was detected once. The chain joins TRBV7-8 to TRBJ2-7; 13 bases match TRBD2. V was pared by 3 bases and J by 5 bases, with 4 bases of the junction left unmatched. Germline assignment: CDR1 SGHVS and CDR2 FQNEAQ. The CDR3 extends over 15 amino acids. The CDR3 reads CASSFGLAGVNEQYF. For the CDR3, the DNA is TGTGCCAGCAGCTTCGGACTAGCGGGAGTGAACGAGCAGTACTTC.

This clone was recorded once. CDR3 residues: CASSPPGTSGRYEQYF. The CDR3 DNA sequence: TGTGCCAGCAGCCCACCCGGGACTAGCGGACGATACGAGCAGTACTTC. The chain uses TRBV5-4 and TRBJ2-7, with 11 positions matching TRBD2. Germline loops: CDR1 SGHNT, CDR2 YYREEE (reference sequence). The length of the CDR3 is 16 residues. Losses at the gene ends were 4 bases for V and 4 bases for J; bases not matched to a gene: 10.

The chain has TRBV2 and TRBJ1-2; D perhaps matches TRBD1 (5 bases). CDR3 length: 17 amino acids. Germline values: CDR1 SNHLY, CDR2 FYNNEI. The germline V and J ends were trimmed by 6 bases and 3 bases, with 23 bases remaining between them. The CDR3 spells CASRTLTGLWEDYGYTF. The CDR3 bases are TGTGCCAGCAGGACACTAACAGGCCTCTGGGAGGACTATGGCTACACCTTC.

The chain uses TRBV29-1 and TRBJ2-7, with 9 bases lining up with TRBD1. The CDR3 totals 14 residues. Germline loops: CDR1 SQVTM, CDR2 ANQGSEA. Unmatched junction bases numbered 5, after V lost 5 bases and J lost 0 bases. CDR3 protein: CSVSGTGSSYEQYF. The CDR3 DNA sequence: TGCAGCGTTTCCGGGACAGGGAGCTCCTACGAGCAGTACTTC.